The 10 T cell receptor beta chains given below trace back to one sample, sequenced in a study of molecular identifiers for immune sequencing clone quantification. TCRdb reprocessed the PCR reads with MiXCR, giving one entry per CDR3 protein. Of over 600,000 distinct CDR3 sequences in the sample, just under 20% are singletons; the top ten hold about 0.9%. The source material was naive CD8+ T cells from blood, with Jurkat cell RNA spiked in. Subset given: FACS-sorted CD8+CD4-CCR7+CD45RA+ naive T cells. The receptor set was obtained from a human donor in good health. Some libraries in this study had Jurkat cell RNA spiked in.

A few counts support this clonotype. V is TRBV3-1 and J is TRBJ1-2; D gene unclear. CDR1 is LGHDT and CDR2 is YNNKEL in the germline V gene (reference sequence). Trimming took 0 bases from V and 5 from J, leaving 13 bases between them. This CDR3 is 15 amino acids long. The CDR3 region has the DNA TGTGCCAGCAGCCAAGATCTAGAGGGAAGGTATGGCTACACCTTC. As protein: CASSQDLEGRYGYTF.

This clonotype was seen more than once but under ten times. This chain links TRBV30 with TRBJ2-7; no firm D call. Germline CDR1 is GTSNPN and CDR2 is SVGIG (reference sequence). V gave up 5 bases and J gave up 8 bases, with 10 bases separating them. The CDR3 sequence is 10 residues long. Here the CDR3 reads CAWGRNQQYF. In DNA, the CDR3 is TGTGCCTGGGGCCGGAATCAGCAGTACTTC. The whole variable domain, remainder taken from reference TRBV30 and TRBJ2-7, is SQTIHQWPATLVQPVGSPLSLECTVEGTSNPNLYWYRQAAGRGLQLLFYSVGIGQISSEVPQNLSASRPQDRQFILSSKKLLLSDSGFYLCAWGRNQQYFGPGTRLTVT.

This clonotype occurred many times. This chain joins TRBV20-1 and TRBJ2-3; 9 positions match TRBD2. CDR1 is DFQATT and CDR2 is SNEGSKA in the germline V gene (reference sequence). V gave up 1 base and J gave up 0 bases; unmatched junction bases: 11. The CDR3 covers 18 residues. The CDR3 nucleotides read TGCAGTGCTAGAGCTACGGGACTAGCTCTTCGAAGCACAGATACGCAGTATTTT. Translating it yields CSARATGLALRSTDTQYF.

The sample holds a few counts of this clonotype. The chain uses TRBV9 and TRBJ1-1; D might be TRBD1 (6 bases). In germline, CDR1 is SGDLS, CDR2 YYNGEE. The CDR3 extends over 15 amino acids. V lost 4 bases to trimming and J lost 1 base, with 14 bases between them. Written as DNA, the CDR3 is TGTGCCAGCAGCCCAACGGGACACAAGAACACTGAAGCTTTCTTT. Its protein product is CASSPTGHKNTEAFF.

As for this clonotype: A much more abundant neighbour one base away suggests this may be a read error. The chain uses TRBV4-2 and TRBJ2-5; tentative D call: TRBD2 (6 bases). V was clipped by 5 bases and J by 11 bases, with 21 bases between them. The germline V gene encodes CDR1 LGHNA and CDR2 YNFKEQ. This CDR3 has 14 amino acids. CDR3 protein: CASSTRETVYEQYF. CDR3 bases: TGTGCCAGCAGCACCCGGGAGACGGTCTATGAGCAGTACTTC.

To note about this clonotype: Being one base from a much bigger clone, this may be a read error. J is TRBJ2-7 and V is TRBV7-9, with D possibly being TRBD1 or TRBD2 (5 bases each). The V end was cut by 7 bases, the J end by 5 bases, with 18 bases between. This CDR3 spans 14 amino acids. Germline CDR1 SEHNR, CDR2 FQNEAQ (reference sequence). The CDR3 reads CASNLAPRGDEQYF. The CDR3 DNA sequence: TGTGCCAGCAACTTGGCCCCGAGGGGCGACGAGCAGTACTTC.

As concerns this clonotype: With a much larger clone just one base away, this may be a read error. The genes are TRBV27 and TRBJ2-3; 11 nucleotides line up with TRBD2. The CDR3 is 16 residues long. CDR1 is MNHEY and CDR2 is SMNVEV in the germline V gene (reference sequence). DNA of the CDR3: TGTGCCAGCAGGGCATATAGCGGGGGGGCTACAGATACGCAGTGTTTT. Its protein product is CASRAYSGGATDTQCF.

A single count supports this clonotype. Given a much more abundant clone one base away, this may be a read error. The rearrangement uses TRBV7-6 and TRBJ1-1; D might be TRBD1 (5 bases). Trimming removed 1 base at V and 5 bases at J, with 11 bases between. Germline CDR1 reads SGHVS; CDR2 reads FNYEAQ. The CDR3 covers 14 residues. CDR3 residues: CASSLEGIKTEAFF. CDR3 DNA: TGTGCCAGCAGCTTAGAGGGGATTAAAACTGAAGCTTTCTTT.

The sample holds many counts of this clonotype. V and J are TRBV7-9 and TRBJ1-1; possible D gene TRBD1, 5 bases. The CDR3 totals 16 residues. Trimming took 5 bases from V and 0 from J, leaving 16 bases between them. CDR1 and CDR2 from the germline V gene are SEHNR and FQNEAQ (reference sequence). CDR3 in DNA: TGTGCCAGCAGCGCGGGGACGGGGATTATGAACACTGAAGCTTTCTTT. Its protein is CASSAGTGIMNTEAFF.

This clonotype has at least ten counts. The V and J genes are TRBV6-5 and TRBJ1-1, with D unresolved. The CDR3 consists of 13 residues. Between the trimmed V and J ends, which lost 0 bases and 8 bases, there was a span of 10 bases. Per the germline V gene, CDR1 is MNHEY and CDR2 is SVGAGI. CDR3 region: CASSYSRMGEAFF. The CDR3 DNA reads TGTGCCAGCAGTTACTCGAGGATGGGGGAAGCTTTCTTT.